This T cell receptor (beta chain) originates from a study of cytomegalovirus exposure and HLA in healthy donors. About this clone: Antigen specificity is unknown.

The V and J ends lost 4 bases and 5 bases, in that order; junction bases with no gene match: 5. CDR1 and CDR2 (germline): SGHNT, YYREEE (reference sequence). There are 14 residues in the CDR3. The study's findings and limits: In an earlier analysis, in around 590 donors, most V segments appeared productive either ~87% or ~30% of the time. The only immune exposure information that was available was CMV serostatus. On later analysis, the bulk of CMV-associated TCR beta chains appeared to be HLA-restricted.

The primer mix had 60 Vbeta and 13 Jbeta primers. This table comes from immunoSEQ multiplex PCR, and its TCRdb copy is limited to in-frame clones, with some not included. The sample records about 120,000 clones, 82% being singletons. This TCR was recovered from a male donor in good health and CMV-seropositive. Specimen: PBMCs. The chain carries TRBV5-4 and TRBJ2-7, with TRBD2 matching 11 bases. CDR3 DNA: TGTGCCAGCAGCATTAGCGGGAGGGCCCACGAGCAGTACTTC. Protein: CASSISGRAHEQYF. The variable domain in full, with the rest retrieved from reference TRBV5-4 and TRBJ2-7, is ETGVTQSPTHLIKTRGQQVTLRCSSQSGHNTVSWYQQALGQGPQFIFQYYREEENGRGNFPPRFSGLQFPNYSSELNVNALELDDSALYLCASSISGRAHEQYFGPGTRLTVT.